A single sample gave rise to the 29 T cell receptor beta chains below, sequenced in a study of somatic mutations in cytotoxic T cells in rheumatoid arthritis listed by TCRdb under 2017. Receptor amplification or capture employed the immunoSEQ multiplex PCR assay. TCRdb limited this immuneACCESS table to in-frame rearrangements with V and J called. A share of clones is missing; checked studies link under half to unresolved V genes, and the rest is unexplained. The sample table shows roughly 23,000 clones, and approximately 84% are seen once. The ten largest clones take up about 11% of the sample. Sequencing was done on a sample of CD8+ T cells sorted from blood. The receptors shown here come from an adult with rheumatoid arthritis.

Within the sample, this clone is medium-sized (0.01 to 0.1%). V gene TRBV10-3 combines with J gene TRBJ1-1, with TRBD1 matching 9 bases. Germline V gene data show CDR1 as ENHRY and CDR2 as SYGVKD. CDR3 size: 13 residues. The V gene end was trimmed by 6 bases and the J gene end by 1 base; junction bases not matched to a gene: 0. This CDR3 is CAIRGQGNTEAFF. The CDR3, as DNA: TGTGCCATCAGGGGACAGGGGAACACTGAAGCTTTCTTT.

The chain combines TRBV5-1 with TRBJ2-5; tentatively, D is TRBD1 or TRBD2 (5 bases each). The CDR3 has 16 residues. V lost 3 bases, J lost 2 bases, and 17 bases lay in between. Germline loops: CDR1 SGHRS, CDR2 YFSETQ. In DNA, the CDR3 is TGCGCCAGCAGCTCTGGCCTGTGGGGGATTCAAGAGACCCAGTACTTC. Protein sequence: CASSSGLWGIQETQYF. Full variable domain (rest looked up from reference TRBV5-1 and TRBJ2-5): KAGVTQTPRYLIKTRGQQVTLSCSPISGHRSVSWYQQTPGQGLQFLFEYFSETQRNKGNFPGRFSGRQFSNSRSEMNVSTLELGDSALYLCASSSGLWGIQETQYFGPGTRLLVL.

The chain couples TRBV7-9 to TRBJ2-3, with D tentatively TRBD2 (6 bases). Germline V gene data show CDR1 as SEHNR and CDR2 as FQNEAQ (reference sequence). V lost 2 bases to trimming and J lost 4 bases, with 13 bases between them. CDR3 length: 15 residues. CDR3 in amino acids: CASSLSVGGADTQYF. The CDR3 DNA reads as TGTGCCAGCAGCTTATCCGTGGGGGGTGCAGATACGCAGTATTTT.

CDR3 sequence reads: CASSPTQRFGVGDTEAFF. CDR3 in DNA: TGTGCCAGCAGCCCCACGCAACGTTTCGGTGTCGGGGACACTGAAGCTTTCTTT. V gene TRBV11-2 combines with J gene TRBJ1-1; unclear D gene. The CDR3 sequence is 18 residues long. Germline V CDR1 and CDR2: SGHAT, FQNNGV. The V end lost 5 bases, the J end lost 3 bases, and 25 bases lay between the germline ends.

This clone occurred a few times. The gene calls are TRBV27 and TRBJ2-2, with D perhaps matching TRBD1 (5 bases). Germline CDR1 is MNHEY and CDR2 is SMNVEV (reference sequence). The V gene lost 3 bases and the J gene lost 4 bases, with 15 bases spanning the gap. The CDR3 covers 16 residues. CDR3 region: CASSFLSFGATGELFF. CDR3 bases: TGTGCCAGCAGTTTTTTGTCTTTTGGGGCCACCGGGGAGCTGTTTTTT.

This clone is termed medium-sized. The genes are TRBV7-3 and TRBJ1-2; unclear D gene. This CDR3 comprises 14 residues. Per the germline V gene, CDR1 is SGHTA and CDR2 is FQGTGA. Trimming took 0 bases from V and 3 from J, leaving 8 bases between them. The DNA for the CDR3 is TGTGCCAGCAGCTTAACTGGGAGCGACTATGGCTACACCTTC. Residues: CASSLTGSDYGYTF.

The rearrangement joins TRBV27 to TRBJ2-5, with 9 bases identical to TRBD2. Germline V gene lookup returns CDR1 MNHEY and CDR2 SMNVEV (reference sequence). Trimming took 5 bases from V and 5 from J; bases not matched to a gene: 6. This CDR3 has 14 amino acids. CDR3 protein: CASSKSSGRETQYF. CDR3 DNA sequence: TGTGCCAGCAGTAAATCAAGCGGGAGGGAGACCCAGTACTTC.

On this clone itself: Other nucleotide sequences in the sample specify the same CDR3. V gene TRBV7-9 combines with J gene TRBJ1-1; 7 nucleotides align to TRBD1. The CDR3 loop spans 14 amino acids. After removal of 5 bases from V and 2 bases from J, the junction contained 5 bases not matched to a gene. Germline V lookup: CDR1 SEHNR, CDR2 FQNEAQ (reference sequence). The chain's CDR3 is CASSPGQSNTEAFF. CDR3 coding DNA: TGTGCCAGCAGCCCGGGACAGAGCAACACTGAAGCTTTCTTT.

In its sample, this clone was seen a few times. CDR3 DNA sequence: TGTGCCAGTAGTATAGGGGTATCCAGGAAAAACATTCAGTACTTC. This codes for CASSIGVSRKNIQYF. This chain uses TRBV19 with TRBJ2-4; D not resolved. Germline values: CDR1 LNHDA, CDR2 SQIVND (reference sequence). This CDR3 region has 15 residues. Trimming shortened V by 1 base and J by 4 bases, and 11 bases separated the two germline ends.

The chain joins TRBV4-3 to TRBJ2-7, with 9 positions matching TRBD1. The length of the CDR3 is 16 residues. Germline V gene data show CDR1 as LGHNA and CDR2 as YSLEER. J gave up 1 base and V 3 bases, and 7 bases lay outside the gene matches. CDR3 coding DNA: TGCGCCAGCAGCCAGGGAACCGGGACAGGGTCCTACGAGCAGTACTTC. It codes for CASSQGTGTGSYEQYF.

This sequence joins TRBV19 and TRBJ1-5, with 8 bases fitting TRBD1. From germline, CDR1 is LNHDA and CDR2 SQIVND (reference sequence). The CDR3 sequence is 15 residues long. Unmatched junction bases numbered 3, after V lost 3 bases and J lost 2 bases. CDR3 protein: CASSIPGQGNQPQHF. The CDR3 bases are TGTGCCAGTAGTATCCCGGGACAGGGCAATCAGCCCCAGCATTTT.

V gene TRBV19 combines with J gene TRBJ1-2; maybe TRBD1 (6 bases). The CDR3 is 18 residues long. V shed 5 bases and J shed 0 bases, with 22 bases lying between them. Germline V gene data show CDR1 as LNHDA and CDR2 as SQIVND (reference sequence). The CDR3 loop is CASSASPWTVPTNYGYTF. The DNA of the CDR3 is TGTGCCAGTAGTGCCTCTCCCTGGACAGTACCAACTAACTATGGCTACACCTTC. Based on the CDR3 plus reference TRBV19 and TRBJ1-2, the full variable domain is DGGITQSPKYLFRKEGQNVTLSCEQNLNHDAMYWYRQDPGQGLRLIYYSQIVNDFQKGDIAEGYSVSREKKESFPLTVTSAQKNPTAFYLCASSASPWTVPTNYGYTFGSGTRLTVV.

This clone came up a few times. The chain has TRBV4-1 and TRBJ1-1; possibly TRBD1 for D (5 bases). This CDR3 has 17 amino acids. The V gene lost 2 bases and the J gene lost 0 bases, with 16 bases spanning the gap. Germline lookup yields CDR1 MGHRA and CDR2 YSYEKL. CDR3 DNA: TGCGCCAGCAGCCAATATCCGTCAGGGATGGTGAACACTGAAGCTTTCTTT. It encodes CASSQYPSGMVNTEAFF.

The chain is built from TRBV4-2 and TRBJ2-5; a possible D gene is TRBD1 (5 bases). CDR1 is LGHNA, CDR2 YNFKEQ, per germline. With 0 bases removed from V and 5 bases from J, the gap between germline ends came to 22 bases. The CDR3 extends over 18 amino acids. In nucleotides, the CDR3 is TGTGCCAGCAGCCAAGATTTGTTTGCGGACATCTACGGGGAGACCCAGTACTTC. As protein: CASSQDLFADIYGETQYF.

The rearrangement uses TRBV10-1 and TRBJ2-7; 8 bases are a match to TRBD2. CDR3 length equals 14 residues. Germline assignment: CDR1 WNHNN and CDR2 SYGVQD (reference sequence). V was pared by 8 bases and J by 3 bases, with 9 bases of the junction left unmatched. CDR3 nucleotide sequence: TGCGCCAGCGGCGGGCTAGCGGGCAGCTACGAGCAGTACTTC. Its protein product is CASGGLAGSYEQYF.

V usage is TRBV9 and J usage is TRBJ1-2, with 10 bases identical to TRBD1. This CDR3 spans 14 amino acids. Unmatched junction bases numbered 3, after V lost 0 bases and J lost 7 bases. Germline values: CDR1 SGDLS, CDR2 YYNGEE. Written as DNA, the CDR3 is TGTGCCAGCAGCGTAGGACAGGGGGCTTCTGGCTACACCTTC. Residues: CASSVGQGASGYTF. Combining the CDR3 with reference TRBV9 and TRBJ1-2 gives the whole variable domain DSGVTQTPKHLITATGQRVTLRCSPRSGDLSVYWYQQSLDQGLQFLIQYYNGEERAKGNILERFSAQQFPDLHSELNLSSLELGDSALYFCASSVGQGASGYTFGSGTRLTVV.

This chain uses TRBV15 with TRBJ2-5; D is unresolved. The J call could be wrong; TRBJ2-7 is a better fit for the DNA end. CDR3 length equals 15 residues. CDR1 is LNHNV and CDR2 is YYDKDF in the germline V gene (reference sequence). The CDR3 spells CATSRASGAFYEQYF. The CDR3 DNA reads TGTGCCACCAGCAGGGCCTCAGGAGCTTTCTACGAGCAGTACTTC.

The CDR3 loop is CASSLAPGAGLRMGVGYTF. The CDR3 nucleotides are TGTGCCAGCAGCTTGGCCCCGGGAGCGGGACTCCGCATGGGGGTAGGCTACACCTTC. The V gene is TRBV5-8, the J gene TRBJ1-2; D perhaps matches TRBD1 (5 bases). The CDR3 length is 19 residues. Between the trimmed V and J ends, which lost 0 bases and 8 bases, there was a span of 29 bases. Germline CDR1 SGHTS, CDR2 YDEGEE.

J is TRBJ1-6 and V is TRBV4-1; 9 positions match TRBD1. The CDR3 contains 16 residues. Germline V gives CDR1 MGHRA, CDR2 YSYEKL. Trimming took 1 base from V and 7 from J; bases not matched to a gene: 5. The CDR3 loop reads CASSQVPGQGNSPLHF. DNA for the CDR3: TGCGCCAGCAGCCAAGTTCCGGGACAGGGCAATTCACCCCTCCACTTT.

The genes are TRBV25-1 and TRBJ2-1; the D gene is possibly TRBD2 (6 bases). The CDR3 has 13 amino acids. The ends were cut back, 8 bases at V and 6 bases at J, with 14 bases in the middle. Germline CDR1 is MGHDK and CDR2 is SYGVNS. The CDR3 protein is CASVASAPNEQFF. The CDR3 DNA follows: TGTGCCAGCGTCGCTAGCGCCCCCAATGAGCAGTTCTTC. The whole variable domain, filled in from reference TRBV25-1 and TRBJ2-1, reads EADIYQTPRYLVIGTGKKITLECSQTMGHDKMYWYQQDPGMELHLIHYSYGVNSTEKGDLSSESTVSRIRTEHFPLTLESARPSHTSQYLCASVASAPNEQFFGPGTRLTVL.

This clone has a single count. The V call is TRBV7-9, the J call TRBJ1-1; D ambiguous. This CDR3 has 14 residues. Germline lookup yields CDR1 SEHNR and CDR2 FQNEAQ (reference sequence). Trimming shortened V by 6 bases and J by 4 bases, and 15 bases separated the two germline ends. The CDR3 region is CASSLVTASTEAFF. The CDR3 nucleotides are TGTGCCAGCAGTCTAGTGACTGCATCCACTGAAGCTTTCTTT.

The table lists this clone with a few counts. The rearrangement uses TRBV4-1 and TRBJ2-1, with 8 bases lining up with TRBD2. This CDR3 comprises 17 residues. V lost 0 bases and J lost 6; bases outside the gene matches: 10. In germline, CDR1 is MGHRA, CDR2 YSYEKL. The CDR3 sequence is CASSQEWTGGAINEQFF. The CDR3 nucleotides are TGCGCCAGCAGCCAAGAGTGGACGGGGGGGGCCATCAATGAGCAGTTCTTC.

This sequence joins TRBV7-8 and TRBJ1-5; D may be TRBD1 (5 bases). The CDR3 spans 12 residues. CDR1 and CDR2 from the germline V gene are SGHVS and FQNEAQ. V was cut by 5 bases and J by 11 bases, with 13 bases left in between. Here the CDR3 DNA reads TGTGCCAGCAGCCCCTTGGACAAGGCCCAGCATTTT. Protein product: CASSPLDKAQHF.

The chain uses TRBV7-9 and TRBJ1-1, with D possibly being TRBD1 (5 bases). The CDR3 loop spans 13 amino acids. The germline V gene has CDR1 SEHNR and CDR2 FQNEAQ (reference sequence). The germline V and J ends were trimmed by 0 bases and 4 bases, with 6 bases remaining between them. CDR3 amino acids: CASSLAGVTEAFF. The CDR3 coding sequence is TGTGCCAGCAGCTTAGCGGGGGTCACTGAAGCTTTCTTT.

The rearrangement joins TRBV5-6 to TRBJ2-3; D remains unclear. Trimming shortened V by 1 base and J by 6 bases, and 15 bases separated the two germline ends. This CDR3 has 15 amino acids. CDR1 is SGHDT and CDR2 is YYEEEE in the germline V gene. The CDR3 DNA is TGTGCCAGCAGCTTGAATTGGCCCAGGACCGATACGCAGTATTTT. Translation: CASSLNWPRTDTQYF.

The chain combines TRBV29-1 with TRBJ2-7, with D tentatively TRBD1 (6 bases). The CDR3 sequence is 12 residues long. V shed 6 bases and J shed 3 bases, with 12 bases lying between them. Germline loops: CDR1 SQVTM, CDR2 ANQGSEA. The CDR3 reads CSVRDTYYEQYF. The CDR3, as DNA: TGCAGCGTCCGGGACACTTACTACGAGCAGTACTTC.

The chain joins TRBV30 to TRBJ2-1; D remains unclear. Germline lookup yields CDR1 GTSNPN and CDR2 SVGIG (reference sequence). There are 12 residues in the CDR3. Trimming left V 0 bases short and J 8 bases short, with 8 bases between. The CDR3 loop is CAWSVRVHEQFF. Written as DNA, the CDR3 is TGTGCCTGGAGTGTACGGGTACATGAGCAGTTCTTC.

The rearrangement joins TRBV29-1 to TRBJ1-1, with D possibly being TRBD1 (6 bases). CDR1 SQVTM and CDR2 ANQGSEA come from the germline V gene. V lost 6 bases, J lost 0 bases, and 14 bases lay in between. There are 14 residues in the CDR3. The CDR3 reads CSVPKTGLNTEAFF. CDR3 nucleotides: TGCAGCGTACCCAAGACAGGATTGAACACTGAAGCTTTCTTT.

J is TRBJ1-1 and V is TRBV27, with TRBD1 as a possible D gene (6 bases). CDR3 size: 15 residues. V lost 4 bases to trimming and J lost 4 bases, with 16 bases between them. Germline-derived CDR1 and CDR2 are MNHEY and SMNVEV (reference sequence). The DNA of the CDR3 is TGTGCCAGCAGTTCCTACAGGGTGGGTAGCACTGAAGCTTTCTTT. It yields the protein CASSSYRVGSTEAFF.